This T cell receptor beta chain was observed in a study of PD-1 blockade in classical Hodgkin lymphoma. Whole-study findings and limits: Individuals who commenced nivolumab within less than 1 year of ASCT were excluded.

A remark on this clone: As yet, its antigen is unknown.

Time point noted: cycle 4 day 1 (C4D1), after 5 to 7 weeks of nivolumab. No patient escaped relapse after autologous stem cell transplantation, and brentuximab vedotin exposure varied. Purification of CD4+ T cells from thawed PBMCs was performed via magnetic negative selection. Clones were sequenced by immunoSEQ multiplex PCR, and TCRdb holds only the in-frame ones, with some missing. The data contain around 18,000 clones, roughly 80% of them singletons. Specimen: CD4+ T cells from blood, collected before the fourth cycle of nivolumab. The receptor's source is a human donor with classical Hodgkin lymphoma.

For the CDR3, the DNA is TGTGCCAGCAGCGCCCCGACAGAGACTGAAGCTTTCTTT. Translated: CASSAPTETEAFF. The J gene is TRBJ1-1, the V gene TRBV9, with D possibly matching TRBD1 (5 bases). In germline, CDR1 is SGDLS, CDR2 YYNGEE. V was clipped by 3 bases and J by 5 bases, with 11 bases between them. The CDR3 runs to 13 residues. The variable domain in full, completed from reference TRBV9 and TRBJ1-1, reads DSGVTQTPKHLITATGQRVTLRCSPRSGDLSVYWYQQSLDQGLQFLIQYYNGEERAKGNILERFSAQQFPDLHSELNLSSLELGDSALYFCASSAPTETEAFFGQGTRLTVV.